These 3 T cell receptor beta chains came from one sample sequenced in a study of blood T cell repertoires in COVID-19 (dated by TCRdb to 2020 to 2021). The library was produced with the immunoSEQ multiplex PCR assay. What TCRdb holds here is the immuneACCESS table cut down to in-frame rearrangements. Part of the clones is not present; checked against another copy, under half of the missing clones reflect an unresolved V gene, and the others are unexplained. The sample profile shows roughly 130,000 clones; about 80% of them were found once. The ten largest account for 16% of the sample. The sample taken for sequencing was peripheral blood. The receptors shown here come from a man aged 50-59 years with acute or convalescent COVID-19.

The V and J genes are TRBV29-1 and TRBJ1-1; 10 bases line up with TRBD1. The ends lost 5 bases at V and 5 bases at J; junction bases unmatched: 8. CDR1 is SQVTM, CDR2 ANQGSEA, per germline. This CDR3 has 14 residues. The CDR3 DNA follows: TGCAGCGTTCAGACAGGGGGCAGGGGGACTGAAGCTTTCTTT. As protein: CSVQTGGRGTEAFF.

V is TRBV5-1 and J is TRBJ1-2; 7 nucleotides align to TRBD1. CDR3 length: 14 residues. Germline CDR1 is SGHRS and CDR2 is YFSETQ. Trimming cost V 4 bases and J 4 bases; bases outside gene matches: 7. The CDR3 nucleotides are TGCGCCAGCAGCAGTGAGACAGGGAGCTATGGCTACACCTTC. Translation gives CASSSETGSYGYTF. Full variable domain (remainder filled in from reference TRBV5-1 and TRBJ1-2): KAGVTQTPRYLIKTRGQQVTLSCSPISGHRSVSWYQQTPGQGLQFLFEYFSETQRNKGNFPGRFSGRQFSNSRSEMNVSTLELGDSALYLCASSSETGSYGYTFGSGTRLTVV.

This clone showed up just a few times. V is TRBV27 and J is TRBJ2-7, with no clear D. In germline, CDR1 is MNHEY, CDR2 SMNVEV (reference sequence). This CDR3 spans 14 amino acids. The V end lost 2 bases, the J end lost 1 base, and 9 bases lay between the germline ends. This CDR3 is CASSLSQTSYEQYF. The CDR3, as DNA: TGTGCCAGCAGTTTAAGTCAGACTTCCTACGAGCAGTACTTC.